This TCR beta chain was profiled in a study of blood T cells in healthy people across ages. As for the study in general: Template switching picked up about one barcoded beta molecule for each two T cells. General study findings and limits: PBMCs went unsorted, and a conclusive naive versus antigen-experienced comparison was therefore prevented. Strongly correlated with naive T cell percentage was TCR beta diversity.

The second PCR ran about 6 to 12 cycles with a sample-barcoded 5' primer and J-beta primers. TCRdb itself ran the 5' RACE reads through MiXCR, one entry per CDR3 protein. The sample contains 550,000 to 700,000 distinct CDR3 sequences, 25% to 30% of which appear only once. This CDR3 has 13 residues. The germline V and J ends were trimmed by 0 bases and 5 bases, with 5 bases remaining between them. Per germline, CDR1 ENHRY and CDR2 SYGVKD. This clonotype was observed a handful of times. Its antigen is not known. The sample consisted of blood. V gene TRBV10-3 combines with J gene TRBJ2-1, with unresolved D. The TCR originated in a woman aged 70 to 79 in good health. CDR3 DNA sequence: TGTGCCATCAGTGAGTCAACAGACAATGAGCAGTTCTTC. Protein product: CAISESTDNEQFF.